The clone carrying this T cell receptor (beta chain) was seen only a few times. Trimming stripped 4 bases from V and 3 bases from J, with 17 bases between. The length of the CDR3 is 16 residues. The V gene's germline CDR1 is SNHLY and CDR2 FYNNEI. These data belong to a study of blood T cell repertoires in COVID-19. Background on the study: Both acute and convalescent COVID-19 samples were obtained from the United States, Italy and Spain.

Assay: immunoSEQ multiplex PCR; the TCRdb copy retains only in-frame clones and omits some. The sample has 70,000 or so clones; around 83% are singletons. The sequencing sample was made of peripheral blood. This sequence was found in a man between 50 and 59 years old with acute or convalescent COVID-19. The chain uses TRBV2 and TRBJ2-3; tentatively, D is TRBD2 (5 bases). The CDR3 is CASSAGLAALTDTQYF. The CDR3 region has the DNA TGTGCCAGCAGTGCCGGGCTAGCAGCCTTAACAGATACGCAGTATTTT.